Below are 14 T cell receptor beta chains sequenced from a single sample in a study of human T cells and chemical hapten exposure (dated by TCRdb to the early 2020s). The library was obtained by RACE. Data came from a NextSeq 500. Clones were called with MiXCR by TCRdb after fastp trimmed the public reads at Q25, and only in-frame beta chains were retained. Here each entry gathers all rows of one CDR3 protein and keeps the most common genes and DNA. Here the sample has hundreds of thousands of distinct CDR3 sequences; roughly 6% occur a single time. Clones ranked in the top ten supply about 5.6% of the sample. The meaning of the sample's time point label: patch test 2, 6 weeks after DPC sensitization. The sample's treatment or condition, from its label and the paper: therapeutic diphenylcyclopropenone sensitization with weekly scalp DPC. The material was whole blood, obtained in connection with sensitization to the hapten diphenylcyclopropenone (DPC). The receptors derive from a woman younger than 30 with alopecia areata. Some clones in this sample may be carry-over from other donors' samples.

The rearrangement joins TRBV19 to TRBJ1-1; TRBD1 might be the D (6 bases). V was cut by 4 bases and J by 1 base, with 10 bases left in between. Looked up from germline, CDR1 is LNHDA and CDR2 is SQIVND (reference sequence). CDR3 size: 14 residues. The CDR3 nucleotides are TGTGCCAGTAGTACCGGGACAAGGAACACTGAAGCTTTCTTT. Protein: CASSTGTRNTEAFF. The full variable domain, with the rest looked up from reference TRBV19 and TRBJ1-1, is DGGITQSPKYLFRKEGQNVTLSCEQNLNHDAMYWYRQDPGQGLRLIYYSQIVNDFQKGDIAEGYSVSREKKESFPLTVTSAQKNPTAFYLCASSTGTRNTEAFFGQGTRLTVV.

V usage is TRBV10-3 and J usage is TRBJ2-7; weak D call: TRBD1 (6 bases). The CDR3 extends over 16 amino acids. The V and J ends lost 3 bases and 3 bases respectively, with 18 bases between them. The germline CDR1 and CDR2 sequences are ENHRY and SYGVKD. CDR3 residues: CAISDWDKDDYYEQYF. The CDR3 nucleotides read TGTGCCATCAGTGATTGGGACAAGGACGATTACTACGAGCAGTACTTC.

There are a few counts of this clonotype. This chain connects TRBV24-1 to TRBJ2-1; no clear D. CDR3 length equals 14 residues. Per the germline V gene, CDR1 is KGHDR and CDR2 is SFDVKD. The ends were cut back, 4 bases at V and 0 bases at J, with 6 bases in the middle. The DNA for the CDR3 is TGTGCCACCAGTGACCCGCGCTCCTACAATGAGCAGTTCTTC. Amino acids: CATSDPRSYNEQFF.

This clonotype was counted at least ten times. The chain uses TRBV14 and TRBJ1-2; D gene uncertain. Trimming took 2 bases from V and 0 from J, leaving 16 bases between them. The germline V gene has CDR1 SGHDN and CDR2 FVKESK. The CDR3 has 17 residues. Here the CDR3 reads CASSQNRGQLANYGYTF. CDR3 bases: TGTGCCAGCAGCCAAAATCGCGGTCAACTAGCTAACTATGGCTACACCTTC.

This clonotype was observed a few times. The chain carries TRBV18 and TRBJ2-1; D is unresolved. The CDR3 loop spans 12 amino acids. The V and J ends lost 3 bases and 12 bases respectively, with 12 bases between them. Germline loops: CDR1 KGHSH, CDR2 LQKENI. The CDR3 region is CASSPIPEGQFF. The CDR3 nucleotides read TGTGCCAGCTCACCTATTCCAGAAGGGCAGTTCTTC.

In this sample, this clonotype turned up many times. The chain recombines TRBV7-3 with TRBJ1-1, with D hard to call. The CDR3 runs to 15 residues. Germline CDR1 and CDR2: SGHTA and FQGTGA. Between the trimmed V and J ends, which lost 2 bases and 2 bases, there was a span of 12 bases. The CDR3 here is CASSLSARPNTEAFF. The CDR3 DNA reads TGTGCCAGCAGCTTATCGGCCAGACCCAACACTGAAGCTTTCTTT. The full variable domain, its missing parts supplied by reference TRBV7-3 and TRBJ1-1, is GAGVSQTPSNKVTEKGKYVELRCDPISGHTALYWYRQSLGQGPEFLIYFQGTGAADDSGLPNDRFFAVRPEGSVSTLKIQRTERGDSAVYLCASSLSARPNTEAFFGQGTRLTVV.

This chain joins TRBV27 and TRBJ2-1; 9 bases are shared with TRBD2. Losses at the gene ends were 7 bases for V and 5 bases for J; bases not matched to a gene: 12. The CDR3 spans 16 residues. Germline assignment: CDR1 MNHEY and CDR2 SMNVEV (reference sequence). Written as DNA, the CDR3 is TGTGCCAGCACTCTTTTCGCGGGGGGGGCGGACAATGAGCAGTTCTTC. Its protein product is CASTLFAGGADNEQFF.

The chain is built from TRBV27 and TRBJ1-4; no firm D call. The ends were cut back, 1 base at V and 8 bases at J, with 14 bases in the middle. There are 15 residues in the CDR3. CDR1 and CDR2 (germline): MNHEY, SMNVEV (reference sequence). The CDR3 DNA is TGTGCCAGCAGTTTATTCGCGGCCTTTAACGAAAAACTGTTTTTT. This translates into CASSLFAAFNEKLFF.

This clonotype was detected ten times or more. The chain joins TRBV6-5 to TRBJ1-2, with D uncertain. Germline V gene sequence: CDR1 MNHEY, CDR2 SVGAGI. The CDR3 spans 14 residues. Trimming pared 7 bases from V and 0 bases from J, leaving 12 bases between. In nucleotides, the CDR3 is TGTGCCAGCAAAACTCCGGGATCTAACTATGGCTACACCTTC. Protein product: CASKTPGSNYGYTF.

This clonotype was seen ten or more times. CDR3 sequence: CATRRKGGRNQPQHF. DNA for the CDR3: TGTGCCACCCGAAGAAAAGGGGGGCGGAATCAGCCCCAGCATTTT. The chain couples TRBV15 to TRBJ1-5; weak D call: TRBD1 (6 bases). Germline assignment: CDR1 LNHNV and CDR2 YYDKDF (reference sequence). V lost 8 bases and J 4 bases, leaving 18 bases between the germline ends. This CDR3 comprises 15 residues.

The table lists this clonotype with many counts. The V and J genes are TRBV4-1 and TRBJ2-5, with no clear D. V shed 4 bases and J shed 6 bases, with 21 bases lying between them. In germline, CDR1 is MGHRA, CDR2 YSYEKL. The CDR3 extends over 16 amino acids. DNA of the CDR3: TGCGCCAGCAGCCCTGATTTTTCTCGGCCCGAGAAGACCCAGTACTTC. This encodes CASSPDFSRPEKTQYF.

V is TRBV7-9 and J is TRBJ1-2, with D perhaps TRBD1 (5 bases). The germline V gene encodes CDR1 SEHNR and CDR2 FQNEAQ (reference sequence). CDR3 size: 13 residues. Trimming pared 3 bases from V and 5 bases from J, leaving 10 bases between. CDR3 sequence (DNA): TGTGCCAGCAGCTTGACAGAGCCATATGGCTACACCTTC. This translates into CASSLTEPYGYTF.

This clonotype was picked up many times. The chain has TRBV10-3 and TRBJ1-2; no firm D call. V shed 1 base and J shed 6 bases, with 12 bases lying between them. CDR1 is ENHRY and CDR2 is SYGVKD in the germline V gene. This CDR3 comprises 14 residues. CDR3 sequence (DNA): TGTGCCATCAGTGAGTTCCCAGGAGGAGATGGCTACACCTTC. Residues: CAISEFPGGDGYTF.

Many counts were recorded for this clonotype. The gene calls are TRBV5-5 and TRBJ2-5; TRBD2 might be the D (6 bases). CDR1 and CDR2 (germline): SGHKS, YYEKEE (reference sequence). This CDR3 is 15 amino acids long. With 4 bases removed from V and 5 bases from J, the gap between germline ends came to 18 bases. The CDR3 protein is CASSLEGTALETQYF. For the CDR3, the DNA is TGTGCCAGCAGCCTGGAAGGGACTGCCCTCGAGACCCAGTACTTC.